The sequence of this T cell receptor beta chain was determined in a study of vaccination effects on CD4 cells after COVID-19. Study in general: The second dose preceded post-vaccine samples by a median of 72 days.

About this clone itself: What it recognizes is unknown.

Study results and limitations: The study got few convalescent patients and did not collect any early post-infection timepoints.

After expansion with viral peptide pools in the ViraFEST assay, antigen-specific CD4+ T cells were sequenced. At the end of nine to ten days of culture, CD4+ T cells were isolated. Vaccine administered to participants consisted of two doses of either BNT162b2 or mRNA-1273. Previously uninfected by SARS-CoV-2, the vaccine recipients also showed negative nucleocapsid antibodies. Half of the medium was exchanged for IL-2 medium on both days 3 and 7. Produced via immunoSEQ multiplex PCR; TCRdb's table is partial and in-frame only. The sample yields about 29,000 clones, 74% seen once. J was trimmed by 8 bases and V by 0 bases; bases with no gene match: 2. Germline V lookup: CDR1 SGHNT, CDR2 YENEEA. The CDR3 loop spans 13 amino acids.

The sample in question was CD4+ T cells from PBMCs cultured with HCoV-OC43 spike peptides, obtained after COVID-19 vaccination. Noted subset: HCoV-OC43 spike overlapping peptide pool stimulation. V gene TRBV11-3 combines with J gene TRBJ1-2, with 8 bases matching TRBD1. The clonotype was recovered from a human donor who received a COVID-19 vaccine. This chain's CDR3 is CASSLDSGGGYTF. Written as DNA, the CDR3 is TGTGCCAGCAGCTTAGATTCAGGGGGCGGCTACACCTTC.